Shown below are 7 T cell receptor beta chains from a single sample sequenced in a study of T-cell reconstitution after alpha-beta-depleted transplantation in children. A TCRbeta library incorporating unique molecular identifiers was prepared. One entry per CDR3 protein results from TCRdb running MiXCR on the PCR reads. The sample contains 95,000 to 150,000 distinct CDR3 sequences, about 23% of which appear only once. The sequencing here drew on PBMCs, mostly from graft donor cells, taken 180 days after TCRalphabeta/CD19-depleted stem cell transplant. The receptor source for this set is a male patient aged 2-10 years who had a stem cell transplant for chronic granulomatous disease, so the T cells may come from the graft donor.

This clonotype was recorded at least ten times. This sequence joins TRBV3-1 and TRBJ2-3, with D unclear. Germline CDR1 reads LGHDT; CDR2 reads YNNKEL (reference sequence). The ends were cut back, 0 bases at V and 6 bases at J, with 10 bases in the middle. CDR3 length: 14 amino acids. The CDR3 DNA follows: TGTGCCAGCAGCCAAGATCCCCTCGTGGATACGCAGTATTTT. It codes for CASSQDPLVDTQYF.

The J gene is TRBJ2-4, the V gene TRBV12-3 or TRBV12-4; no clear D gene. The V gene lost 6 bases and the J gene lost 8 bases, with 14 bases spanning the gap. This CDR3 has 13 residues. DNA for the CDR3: TGTGCCAGCAGCCTTAGACACAGTGACATTCAGTACTTC. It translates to CASSLRHSDIQYF.

The CDR3 sequence: CSVEDLWTRGSFTDTQYF. CDR3 sequence (DNA): TGCAGCGTTGAAGATCTATGGACCCGGGGGTCCTTCACAGATACGCAGTATTTT. The V call is TRBV29-1, the J call TRBJ2-3; possible D gene TRBD2, 6 bases. The CDR3 is 18 residues long. The germline CDR1 and CDR2 sequences are SQVTM and ANQGSEA. Deletions cut 0 bases from V and 2 bases from J, with 21 bases between.

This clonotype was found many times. The CDR3, as DNA: TGCAGTGCTGGGTTAGGGAGCGGGAGGGCCTACGAGCAGTACTTC. Protein: CSAGLGSGRAYEQYF. V usage is TRBV20-1 and J usage is TRBJ2-7; 10 bases line up with TRBD2. This CDR3 contains 15 residues. Trimming at V came to 5 bases and at J to 2 bases, leaving 9 bases not matched to a gene. The V gene's germline CDR1 is DFQATT and CDR2 SNEGSKA (reference sequence).

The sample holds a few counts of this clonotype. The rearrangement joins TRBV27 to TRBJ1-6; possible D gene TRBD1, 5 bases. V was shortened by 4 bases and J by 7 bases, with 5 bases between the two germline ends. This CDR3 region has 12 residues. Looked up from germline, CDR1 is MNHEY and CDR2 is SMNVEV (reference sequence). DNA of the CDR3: TGTGCCAGCAGTTCAGGGAATTCACCCCTCCACTTT. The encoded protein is CASSSGNSPLHF.

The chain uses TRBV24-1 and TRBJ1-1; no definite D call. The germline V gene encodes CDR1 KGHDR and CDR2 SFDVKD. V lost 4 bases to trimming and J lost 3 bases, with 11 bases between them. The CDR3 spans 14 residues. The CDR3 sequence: CATSEEPLHTEAFF. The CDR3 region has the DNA TGTGCCACCAGTGAGGAACCCCTGCACACTGAAGCTTTCTTT.

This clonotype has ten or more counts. The CDR3 bases are TGCAGTGCTAGAAATTCTTATGCGAGCACCTTC. The encoded protein is CSARNSYASTF. This chain connects TRBV20-1 to TRBJ1-2; D is unclear. The CDR3 runs 11 residues. V was pared by 2 bases and J by 13 bases, with 14 bases between. Per the germline V gene, CDR1 is DFQATT and CDR2 is SNEGSKA (reference sequence).